The sample holds a few counts of the clone carrying this T cell receptor (beta chain). Its antigen is undetermined. These data originate in a study of cytomegalovirus exposure and HLA in healthy donors. In the PCR, 60 Vbeta and 13 Jbeta primers were used. The assay was immunoSEQ multiplex PCR, and TCRdb's table has in-frame clones only and misses some. Here the sample spans around 110,000 clones, 9.5% being singletons. Study-wide findings and caveats: Earlier analysis yielded a pattern in which most TCR beta V segments were productive about 87% or about 30% of the time.

V was clipped by 8 bases and J by 0 bases, with 12 bases between them. The CDR3 is made up of 14 amino acids. Germline V gene lookup returns CDR1 SNHLY and CDR2 FYNNEI. The source is a man aged 30 to 39 in good health and CMV-seronegative. The chain uses TRBV2 and TRBJ2-3; D possibly corresponds to TRBD1 (5 bases). Sequenced sample: PBMCs. The CDR3 protein is CASLKGASTDTQYF. CDR3 in DNA: TGTGCCAGCTTAAAAGGGGCTAGCACAGATACGCAGTATTTT.